This T cell receptor (beta chain) came from a study of blood T cell repertoires in COVID-19. Study in general: Donors in the United States, Italy and Spain gave samples during acute or convalescent COVID-19. PBMCs, B-cell-depleted T cells, or T cells provided the cDNA or gDNA that made up the material.

Assay: immunoSEQ multiplex PCR; the TCRdb copy retains only in-frame clones and omits some. The data hold about 59,000 clones, with around 79% observed a single time. Trimming took 4 bases from V and 4 from J, leaving 8 bases between them. The CDR3 is made up of 13 amino acids. This clone was recorded a few times. The genes are TRBV12-3 or TRBV12-4 and TRBJ1-5, with no clear D. The receptor comes from a human donor in a cohort sampled during active COVID-19. Sequencing was carried out using peripheral blood. The CDR3 loop reads CASSSGGNQPQHF. The CDR3 nucleotides are TGTGCCAGCAGTTCGGGAGGGAATCAGCCCCAGCATTTT.